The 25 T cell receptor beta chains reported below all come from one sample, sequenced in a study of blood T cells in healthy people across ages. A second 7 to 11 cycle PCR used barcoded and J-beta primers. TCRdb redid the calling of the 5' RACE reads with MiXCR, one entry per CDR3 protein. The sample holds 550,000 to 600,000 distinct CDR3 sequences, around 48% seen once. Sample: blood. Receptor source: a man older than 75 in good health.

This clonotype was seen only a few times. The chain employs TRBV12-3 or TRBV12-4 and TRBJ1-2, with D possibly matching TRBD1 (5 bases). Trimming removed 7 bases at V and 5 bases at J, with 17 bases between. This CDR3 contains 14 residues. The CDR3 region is CASTANGGGYGYTF. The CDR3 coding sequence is TGTGCCAGCACCGCAAATGGGGGAGGTTATGGCTACACCTTC.

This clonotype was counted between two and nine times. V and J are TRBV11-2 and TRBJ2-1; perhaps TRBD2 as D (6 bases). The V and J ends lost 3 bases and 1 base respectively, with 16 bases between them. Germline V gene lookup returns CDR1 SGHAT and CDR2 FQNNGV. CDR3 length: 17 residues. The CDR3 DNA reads TGTGCCAGCAGCTTCGGTAGCGGCCGATATTCCTACAATGAGCAGTTCTTC. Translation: CASSFGSGRYSYNEQFF.

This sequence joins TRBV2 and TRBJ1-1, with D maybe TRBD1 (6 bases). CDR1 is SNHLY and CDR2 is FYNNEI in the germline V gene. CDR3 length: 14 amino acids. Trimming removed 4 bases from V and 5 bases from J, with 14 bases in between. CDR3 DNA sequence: TGTGCCAGCAGTGGGGGGGCAGGGAGGACTGAAGCTTTCTTT. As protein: CASSGGAGRTEAFF.

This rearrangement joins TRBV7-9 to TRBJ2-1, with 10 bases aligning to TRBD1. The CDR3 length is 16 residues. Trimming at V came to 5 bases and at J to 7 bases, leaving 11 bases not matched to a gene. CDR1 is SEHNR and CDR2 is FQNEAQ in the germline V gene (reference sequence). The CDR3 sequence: CASSPPDRGRTNEQFF. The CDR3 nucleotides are TGTGCCAGCAGCCCTCCGGACAGGGGGAGAACGAATGAGCAGTTCTTC.

DNA for the CDR3: TGTGCCTGGAGCCCAGGGTTCAGGGATCAGCCCCAGCATTTT. It encodes CAWSPGFRDQPQHF. The rearrangement links TRBV30 to TRBJ1-5; weak D call: TRBD1 (5 bases). CDR1 is GTSNPN, CDR2 SVGIG, per germline (reference sequence). The CDR3 runs to 14 residues. Between the trimmed V and J ends, which lost 3 bases and 5 bases, there was a span of 14 bases.

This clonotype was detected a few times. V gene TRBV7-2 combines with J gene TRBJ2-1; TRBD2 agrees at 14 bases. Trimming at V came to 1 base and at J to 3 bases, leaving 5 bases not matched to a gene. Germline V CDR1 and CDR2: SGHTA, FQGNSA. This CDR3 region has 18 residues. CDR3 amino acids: CASSLEGTSGRYYNEQFF. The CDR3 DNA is TGTGCCAGCAGCTTAGAAGGGACTAGCGGGAGATACTACAATGAGCAGTTCTTC.

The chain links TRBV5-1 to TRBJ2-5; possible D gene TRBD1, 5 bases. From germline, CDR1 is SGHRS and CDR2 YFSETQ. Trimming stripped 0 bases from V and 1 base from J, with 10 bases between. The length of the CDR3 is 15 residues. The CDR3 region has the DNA TGCGCCAGCAGCTTGGGACAGATATTCCAAGAGACCCAGTACTTC. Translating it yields CASSLGQIFQETQYF. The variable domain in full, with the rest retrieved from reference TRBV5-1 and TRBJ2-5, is KAGVTQTPRYLIKTRGQQVTLSCSPISGHRSVSWYQQTPGQGLQFLFEYFSETQRNKGNFPGRFSGRQFSNSRSEMNVSTLELGDSALYLCASSLGQIFQETQYFGPGTRLLVL.

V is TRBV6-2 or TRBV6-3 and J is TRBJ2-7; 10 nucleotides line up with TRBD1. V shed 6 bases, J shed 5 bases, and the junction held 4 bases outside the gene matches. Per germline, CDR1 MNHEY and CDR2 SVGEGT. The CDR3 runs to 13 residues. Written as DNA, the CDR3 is TGTGCCAGCAGGGGACAGGGGAATGACGAGCAGTACTTC. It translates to CASRGQGNDEQYF.

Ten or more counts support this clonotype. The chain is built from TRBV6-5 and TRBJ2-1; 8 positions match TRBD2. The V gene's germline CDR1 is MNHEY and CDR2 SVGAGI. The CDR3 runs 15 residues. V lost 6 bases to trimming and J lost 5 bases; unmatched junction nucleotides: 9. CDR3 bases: TGTGCCAGCAGGTACGGGGGGGCTACCAACAATGAGCAGTTCTTC. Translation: CASRYGGATNNEQFF.

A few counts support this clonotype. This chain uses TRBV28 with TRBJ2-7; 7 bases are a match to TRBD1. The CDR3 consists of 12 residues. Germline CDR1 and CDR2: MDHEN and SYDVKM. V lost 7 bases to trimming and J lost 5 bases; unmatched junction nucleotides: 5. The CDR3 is CASTDRAHEQYF. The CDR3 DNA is TGTGCCAGCACCGACAGGGCCCACGAGCAGTACTTC.

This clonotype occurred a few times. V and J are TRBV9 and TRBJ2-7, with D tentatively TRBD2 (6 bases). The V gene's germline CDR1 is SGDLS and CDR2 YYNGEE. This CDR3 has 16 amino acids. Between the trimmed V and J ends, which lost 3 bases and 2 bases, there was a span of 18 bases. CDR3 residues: CASSESAGTGAYEQYF. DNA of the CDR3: TGTGCCAGCAGCGAGTCAGCCGGGACTGGGGCCTACGAGCAGTACTTC.

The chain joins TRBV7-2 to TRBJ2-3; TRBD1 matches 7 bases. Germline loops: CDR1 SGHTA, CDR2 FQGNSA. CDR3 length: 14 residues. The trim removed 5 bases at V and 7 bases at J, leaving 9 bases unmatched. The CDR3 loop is CASSPDRAANTQYF. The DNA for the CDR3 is TGTGCCAGCAGCCCCGACAGGGCGGCGAATACGCAGTATTTT.

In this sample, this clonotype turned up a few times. The CDR3 spells CASSRTPRFGGASYF. As DNA, the CDR3 is TGTGCCAGCAGTCGAACCCCTAGATTCGGCGGAGCTTCGTACTTC. The J gene is TRBJ2-5, the V gene TRBV6-5; D gene ambiguous. Per the germline V gene, CDR1 is MNHEY and CDR2 is SVGAGI. This CDR3 region has 15 residues. Deletions cut 5 bases from V and 13 bases from J, with 26 bases between.

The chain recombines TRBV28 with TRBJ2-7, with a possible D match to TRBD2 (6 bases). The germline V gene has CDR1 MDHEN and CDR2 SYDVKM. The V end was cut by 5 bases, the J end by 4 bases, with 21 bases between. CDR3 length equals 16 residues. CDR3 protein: CASSQNSGEKRYEQYF. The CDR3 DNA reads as TGTGCCAGCAGTCAAAATAGCGGCGAGAAGAGGTACGAGCAGTACTTC.

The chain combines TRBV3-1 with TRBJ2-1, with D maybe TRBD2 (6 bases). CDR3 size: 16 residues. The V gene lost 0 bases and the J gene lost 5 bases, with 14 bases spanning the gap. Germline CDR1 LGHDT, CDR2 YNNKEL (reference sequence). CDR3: CASSQEAASVHNEQFF. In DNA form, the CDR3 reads TGTGCCAGCAGCCAAGAGGCGGCTAGCGTTCACAATGAGCAGTTCTTC.

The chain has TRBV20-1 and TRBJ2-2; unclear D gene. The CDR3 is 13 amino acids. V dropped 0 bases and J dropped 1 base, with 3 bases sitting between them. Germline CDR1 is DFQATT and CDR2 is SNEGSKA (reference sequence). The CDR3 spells CSARDMNTGELFF. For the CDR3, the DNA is TGCAGTGCTAGAGATATGAACACCGGGGAGCTGTTTTTT.

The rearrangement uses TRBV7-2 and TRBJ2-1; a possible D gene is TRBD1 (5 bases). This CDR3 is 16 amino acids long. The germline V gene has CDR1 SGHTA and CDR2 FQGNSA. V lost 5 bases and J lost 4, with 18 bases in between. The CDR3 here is CASSPRSGSVYNEQFF. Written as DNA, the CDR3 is TGTGCCAGCAGCCCTAGGTCAGGGTCGGTGTACAATGAGCAGTTCTTC.

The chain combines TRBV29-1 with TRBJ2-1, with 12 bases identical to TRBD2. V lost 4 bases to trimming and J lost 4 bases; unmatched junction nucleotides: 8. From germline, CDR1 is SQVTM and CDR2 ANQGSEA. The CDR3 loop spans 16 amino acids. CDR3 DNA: TGCAGCGTTGTTGGGACTAGCGGGTCAACATACAATGAGCAGTTCTTC. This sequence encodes CSVVGTSGSTYNEQFF.

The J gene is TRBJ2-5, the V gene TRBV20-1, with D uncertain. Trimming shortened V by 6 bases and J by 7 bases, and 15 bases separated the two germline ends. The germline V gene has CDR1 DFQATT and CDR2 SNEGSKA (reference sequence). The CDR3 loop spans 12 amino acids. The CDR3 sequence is CSAPSSSVTQYF. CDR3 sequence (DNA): TGCAGTGCCCCCTCGAGCTCTGTGACCCAGTACTTC.

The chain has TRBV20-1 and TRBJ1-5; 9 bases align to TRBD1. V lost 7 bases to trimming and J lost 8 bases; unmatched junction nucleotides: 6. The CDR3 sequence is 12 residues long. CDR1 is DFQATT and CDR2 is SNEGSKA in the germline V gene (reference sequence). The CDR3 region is CSGGQGNEPQHF. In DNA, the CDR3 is TGCAGTGGAGGACAGGGGAATGAGCCCCAGCATTTT.

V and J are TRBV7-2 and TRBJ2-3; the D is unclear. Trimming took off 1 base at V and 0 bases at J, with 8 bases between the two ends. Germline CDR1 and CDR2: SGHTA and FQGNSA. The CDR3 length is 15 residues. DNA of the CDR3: TGTGCCAGCAGCTTAGAAGGGATTAGCACAGATACGCAGTATTTT. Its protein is CASSLEGISTDTQYF.

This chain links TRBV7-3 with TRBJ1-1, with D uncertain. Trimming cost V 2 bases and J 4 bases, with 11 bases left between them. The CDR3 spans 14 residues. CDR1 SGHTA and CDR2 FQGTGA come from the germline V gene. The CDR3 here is CASSLLGPGTEAFF. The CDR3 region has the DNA TGTGCCAGCAGCTTACTCGGCCCCGGCACTGAAGCTTTCTTT.

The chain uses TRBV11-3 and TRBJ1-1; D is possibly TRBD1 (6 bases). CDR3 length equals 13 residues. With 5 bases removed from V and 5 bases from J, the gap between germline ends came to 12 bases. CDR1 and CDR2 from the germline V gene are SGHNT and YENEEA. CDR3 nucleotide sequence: TGTGCCAGCAGCCGAGGGCAGGGGACTGAAGCTTTCTTT. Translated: CASSRGQGTEAFF.

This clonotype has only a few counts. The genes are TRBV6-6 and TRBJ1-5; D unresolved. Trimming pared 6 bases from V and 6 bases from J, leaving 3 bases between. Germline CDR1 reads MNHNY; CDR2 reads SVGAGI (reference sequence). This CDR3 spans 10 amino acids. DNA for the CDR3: TGTGCCAGCAGGTCTCAGCCCCAGCATTTT. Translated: CASRSQPQHF.

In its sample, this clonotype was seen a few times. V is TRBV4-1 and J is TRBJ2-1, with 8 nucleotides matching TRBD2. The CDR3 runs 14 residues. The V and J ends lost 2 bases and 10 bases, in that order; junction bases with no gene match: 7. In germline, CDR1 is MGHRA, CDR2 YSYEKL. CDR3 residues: CASSQLAGSLEQFF. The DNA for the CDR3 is TGCGCCAGCAGCCAACTAGCGGGTTCACTAGAGCAGTTCTTC.